Shown below are 11 T cell receptor beta chains from a single sample sequenced in a study of shared clonotypes between healthy human individuals. The protocol was immunoSEQ multiplex PCR, while the TCRdb copy is restricted to in-frame clones and leaves out a portion. The table lists about 560,000 clones, roughly four fifths of them singletons. Sequenced: PBMCs. The receptors were sampled from a woman aged 40 to 49 in good health. Some clones in this sample may be carry-over from other donors' samples.

The chain carries TRBV28 and TRBJ1-1; no definite D call. Deletions cut 3 bases from V and 11 bases from J, with 13 bases between. The germline V gene encodes CDR1 MDHEN and CDR2 SYDVKM. CDR3 length equals 12 residues. The CDR3 bases are TGTGCCAGCAGTTTCGGGCCGGGAGAGGCTTTCTTT. Protein: CASSFGPGEAFF.

V usage is TRBV28 and J usage is TRBJ2-1; 9 bases line up with TRBD1. This CDR3 is built from 15 residues. Germline V CDR1 and CDR2: MDHEN, SYDVKM. With V trimmed by 2 bases and J by 3 bases, 2 bases remained unmatched. DNA for the CDR3: TGTGCCAGCAGTTTAGGGACAGGGAACTACAATGAGCAGTTCTTC. This sequence encodes CASSLGTGNYNEQFF.

The chain employs TRBV5-1 and TRBJ2-2; 8 nucleotides agree with TRBD2. V trimming: 4 bases; J trimming: 3 bases; junction bases outside the gene matches: 8. Germline loops: CDR1 SGHRS, CDR2 YFSETQ. This CDR3 is 16 amino acids long. The CDR3 protein is CASSPRTSLDTGELFF. CDR3 sequence (DNA): TGCGCCAGCAGCCCGCGGACTAGCTTAGACACCGGGGAGCTGTTTTTT.

V usage is TRBV18 and J usage is TRBJ2-2; D unresolved. This CDR3 has 14 amino acids. CDR1 is KGHSH and CDR2 is LQKENI in the germline V gene. Trimming removed 4 bases from V and 0 bases from J, with 6 bases in between. Here the CDR3 reads CASSQYSNTGELFF. CDR3 bases: TGTGCCAGCTCACAATATTCGAACACCGGGGAGCTGTTTTTT. The variable domain in full, completed from reference TRBV18 and TRBJ2-2, reads NAGVMQNPRHLVRRRGQEARLRCSPMKGHSHVYWYRQLPEEGLKFMVYLQKENIIDESGMPKERFSAEFPKEGPSILRIQQVVRGDSAAYFCASSQYSNTGELFFGEGSRLTVL.

The table lists this clone with many counts. V usage is TRBV28 and J usage is TRBJ2-7, with 8 positions matching TRBD2. Germline values: CDR1 MDHEN, CDR2 SYDVKM. The CDR3 spans 12 residues. J gave up 13 bases and V 3 bases, and 8 bases lay outside the gene matches. The DNA for the CDR3 is TGTGCCAGCAGTTTTGGGAGCGGGGGTTCTTACTTC. Its translation is CASSFGSGGSYF.

This chain connects TRBV4-3 to TRBJ2-7; 11 bases align to TRBD1. Germline CDR1 is LGHNA and CDR2 is YSLEER. The CDR3 has 15 amino acids. V lost 2 bases to trimming and J lost 4 bases; unmatched junction nucleotides: 4. CDR3 in amino acids: CASSQQGTGGYEQYF. CDR3 coding DNA: TGCGCCAGCAGCCAACAAGGGACAGGGGGATACGAGCAGTACTTC.

The chain couples TRBV2 to TRBJ1-4; 7 bases agree with TRBD1. This CDR3 is built from 13 residues. Germline trimming cut 6 bases from V and 8 bases from J; bases unmatched to any gene: 6. In germline, CDR1 is SNHLY, CDR2 FYNNEI. The CDR3 is CASRRQGGEKLFF. For the CDR3, the DNA is TGTGCCAGCAGGCGACAGGGAGGGGAAAAACTGTTTTTT.

The J gene is TRBJ2-7, the V gene TRBV5-5; D not certain. Between the trimmed V and J ends, which lost 0 bases and 0 bases, there was a span of 7 bases. The CDR3 loop spans 14 amino acids. Germline-derived CDR1 and CDR2 are SGHKS and YYEKEE (reference sequence). The CDR3 DNA is TGTGCCAGCAGCTTGGGAGGAAACTCCTACGAGCAGTACTTC. Protein: CASSLGGNSYEQYF.

CDR3 protein: CASSPQADRGIYGYTF. CDR3 nucleotides: TGCGCCAGCAGCCCCCAGGCCGACAGGGGAATCTATGGCTACACCTTC. The gene calls are TRBV4-3 and TRBJ1-2, with TRBD1 matching over 8 bases. J lost 4 bases, V lost 4 bases, and 11 bases had no gene match. The CDR3 has 16 residues. CDR1 is LGHNA, CDR2 YSLEER, per germline.

This clone was picked up a small number of times. The chain carries TRBV29-1 and TRBJ2-1, with D hard to call. This CDR3 region has 11 residues. Germline V gives CDR1 SQVTM, CDR2 ANQGSEA. The germline V and J ends were trimmed by 7 bases and 7 bases, with 11 bases remaining between them. CDR3 sequence: CSATSGNEQFF. The CDR3 DNA sequence: TGCAGCGCCACCTCGGGTAATGAGCAGTTCTTC.

J is TRBJ1-4 and V is TRBV4-1, with 7 nucleotides matching TRBD1. The CDR3 totals 18 residues. Germline CDR1 and CDR2: MGHRA and YSYEKL. J lost 4 bases, V lost 1 base, and 12 bases had no gene match. In nucleotides, the CDR3 is TGCGCCAGCAGCCAAGTAGTATCGAGGGGGCTAGGTAATGAAAAACTGTTTTTT. Translating it yields CASSQVVSRGLGNEKLFF.